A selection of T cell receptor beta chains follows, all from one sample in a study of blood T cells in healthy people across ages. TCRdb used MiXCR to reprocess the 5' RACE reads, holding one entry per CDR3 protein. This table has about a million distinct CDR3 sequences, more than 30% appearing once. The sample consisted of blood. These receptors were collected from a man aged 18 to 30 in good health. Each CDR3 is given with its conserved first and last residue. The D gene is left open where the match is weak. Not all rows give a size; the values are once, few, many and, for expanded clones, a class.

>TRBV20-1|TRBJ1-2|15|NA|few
CSARSEIERLYGYTF
TGCAGTGCTAGATCGGAGATCGAACGGCTTTATGGCTACACCTTC
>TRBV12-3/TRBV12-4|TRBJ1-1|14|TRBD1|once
CASREGAPSTEAFF
TGTGCCAGCAGAGAGGGGGCGCCGAGCACTGAAGCTTTCTTT
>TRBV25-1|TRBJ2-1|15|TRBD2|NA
CASSEVAGGLDEQFF
TGTGCCAGCAGTGAAGTAGCGGGGGGGCTGGATGAGCAGTTCTTC
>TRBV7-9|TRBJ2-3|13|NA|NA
CASSGWDLRAQYF
TGTGCCAGCAGCGGATGGGACCTCAGGGCGCAGTATTTT
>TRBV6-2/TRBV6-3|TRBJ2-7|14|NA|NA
CASSLTRRGHEQYF
TGTGCCAGCAGCTTAACTCGCCGTGGGCACGAGCAGTACTTC
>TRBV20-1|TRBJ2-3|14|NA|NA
CSASEPRAGDAQYF
TGCAGTGCTTCCGAACCCCGGGCAGGAGATGCGCAGTATTTT
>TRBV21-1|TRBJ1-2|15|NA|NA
CASSPRRAGRYGYTF
TGTGCCAGCAGCCCTCGCCGCGCAGGGCGCTATGGCTACACCTTC
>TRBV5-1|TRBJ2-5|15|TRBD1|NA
CASRPQGTVTETQYF
TGCGCCAGCAGGCCTCAAGGGACAGTAACAGAGACCCAGTACTTC
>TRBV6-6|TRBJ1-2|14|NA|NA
CASSMGPSNYGYTF
TGTGCCAGCAGTATGGGACCATCTAACTATGGCTACACCTTC
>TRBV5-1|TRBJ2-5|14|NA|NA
CASSFLGGPYKQYF
TGCGCCAGCAGCTTCCTAGGGGGGCCCTACAAGCAGTACTTC
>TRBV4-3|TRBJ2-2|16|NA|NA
CASSQETPPVTGELFF
TGCGCCAGCAGCCAAGAGACCCCCCCTGTGACCGGGGAGCTGTTTTTT
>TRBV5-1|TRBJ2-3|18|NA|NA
CASSLGIAHSASTDTQYF
TGCGCCAGCAGCTTGGGGATTGCGCACTCCGCTAGCACAGATACGCAGTATTTT
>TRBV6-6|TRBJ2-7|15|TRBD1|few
CASSMRTGATNEQYF
TGTGCCAGCAGTATGAGGACAGGGGCGACCAATGAGCAGTACTTC
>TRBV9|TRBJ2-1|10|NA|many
CASSGSEQFF
TGTGCCAGCAGCGGAAGCGAGCAGTTCTTC
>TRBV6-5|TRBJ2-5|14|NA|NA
CASSYSATRETQYF
TGTGCCAGCAGTTACTCGGCCACCAGAGAGACCCAGTACTTC
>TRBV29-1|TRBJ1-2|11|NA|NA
CSVGENYGYTF
TGCAGCGTTGGGGAGAACTATGGCTACACCTTC
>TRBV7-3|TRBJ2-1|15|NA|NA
CASSLSPGMGSEQFF
TGTGCCAGCAGCTTAAGCCCGGGGATGGGGTCTGAGCAGTTCTTC
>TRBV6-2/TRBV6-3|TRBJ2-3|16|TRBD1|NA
CASSYSATGDTDTQYF
TGTGCCAGCAGTTACTCAGCGACAGGGGACACAGATACGCAGTATTTT
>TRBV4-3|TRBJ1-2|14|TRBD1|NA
CASSQGTGVRGYTF
TGCGCCAGCAGCCAAGGAACAGGGGTCCGAGGCTACACCTTC
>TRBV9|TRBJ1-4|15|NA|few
CASSVETGINEKLFF
TGTGCCAGCAGCGTAGAAACAGGGATTAATGAAAAACTGTTTTTT
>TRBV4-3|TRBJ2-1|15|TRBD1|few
CASSRRQGMNSEQFF
TGCGCCAGCAGTCGCCGACAGGGGATGAACAGTGAGCAGTTCTTC
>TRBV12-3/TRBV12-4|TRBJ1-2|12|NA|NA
CASSLVARDYTF
TGTGCCAGCAGTTTAGTCGCGCGTGACTACACCTTC
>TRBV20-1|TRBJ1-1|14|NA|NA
CSASSPGFHTEAFF
TGCAGCGCTAGTTCCCCAGGGTTCCACACTGAAGCTTTCTTT
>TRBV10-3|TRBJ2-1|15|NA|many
CAISRARDQYNEQFF
TGTGCCATCAGTCGCGCCCGGGACCAGTACAATGAGCAGTTCTTC
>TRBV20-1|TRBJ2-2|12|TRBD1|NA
CSARQGTGELFF
TGCAGTGCCCGACAGGGAACCGGGGAGCTGTTTTTT
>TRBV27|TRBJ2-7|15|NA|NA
CASSLVSGIRHEQYF
TGTGCCAGCAGTTTAGTAAGCGGAATCAGGCACGAGCAGTACTTC
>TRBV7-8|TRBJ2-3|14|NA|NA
CASSLDDATDTQYF
TGTGCCAGCAGCTTAGATGACGCCACAGATACGCAGTATTTT
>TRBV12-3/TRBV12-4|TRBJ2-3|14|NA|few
CASSFRQGPDTQYF
TGTGCCAGCAGTTTTCGGCAGGGCCCAGATACGCAGTATTTT
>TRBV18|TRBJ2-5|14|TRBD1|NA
CASSPKQGQETQYF
TGTGCCAGCTCACCAAAACAGGGGCAAGAGACCCAGTACTTC
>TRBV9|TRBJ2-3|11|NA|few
CASSRGLDEYF
TGTGCCAGCAGCAGGGGACTCGATGAGTATTTT
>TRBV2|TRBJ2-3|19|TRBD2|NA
CASSNTGTSGYQSTDTQYF
TGTGCCAGCAGTAACACCGGGACTAGCGGGTATCAAAGCACAGATACGCAGTATTTT
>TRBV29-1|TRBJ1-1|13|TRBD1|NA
CSVLAGGPSATFF
TGCAGCGTTTTGGCAGGGGGACCCTCCGCAACTTTCTTT
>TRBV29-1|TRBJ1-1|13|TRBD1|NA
CSVETGDNTEAFF
TGCAGCGTTGAGACAGGGGATAACACTGAAGCTTTCTTT
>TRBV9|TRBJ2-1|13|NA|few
CASSPGDGEKQFF
TGTGCCAGCAGCCCTGGGGACGGAGAAAAGCAGTTCTTC
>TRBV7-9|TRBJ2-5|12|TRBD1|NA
CASSHRGETQYF
TGTGCCAGCAGCCACAGGGGAGAGACCCAGTACTTC
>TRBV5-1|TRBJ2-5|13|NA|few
CASMMGVQETQYF
TGCGCCAGCATGATGGGGGTGCAAGAGACCCAGTACTTC
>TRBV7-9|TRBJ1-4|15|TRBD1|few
CASSGTGSTNEKLFF
TGTGCCAGCAGCGGGACAGGTTCAACTAATGAAAAACTGTTTTTT